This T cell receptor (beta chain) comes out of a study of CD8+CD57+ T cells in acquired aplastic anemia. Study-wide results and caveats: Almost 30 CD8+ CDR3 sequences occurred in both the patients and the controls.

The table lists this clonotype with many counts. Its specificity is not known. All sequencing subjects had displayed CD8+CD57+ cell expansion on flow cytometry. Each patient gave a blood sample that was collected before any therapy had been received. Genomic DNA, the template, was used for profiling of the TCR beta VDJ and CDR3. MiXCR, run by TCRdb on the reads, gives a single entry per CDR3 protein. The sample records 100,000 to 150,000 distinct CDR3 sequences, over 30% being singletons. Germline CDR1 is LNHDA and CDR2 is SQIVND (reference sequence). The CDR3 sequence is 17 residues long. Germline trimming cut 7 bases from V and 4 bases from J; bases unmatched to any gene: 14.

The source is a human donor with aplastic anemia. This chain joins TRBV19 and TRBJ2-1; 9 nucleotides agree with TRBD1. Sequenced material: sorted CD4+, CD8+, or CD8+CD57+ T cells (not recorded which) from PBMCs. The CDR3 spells CASIDGGGTGLYNEQFF. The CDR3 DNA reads TGTGCCAGTATAGATGGGGGGGGGACAGGGTTGTACAATGAGCAGTTCTTC.